Each of the 22 T cell receptor beta chains below was sequenced from the same sample in a study of human T cells and chemical hapten exposure. A single record per CDR3 protein comes from TCRdb applying MiXCR to the RACE reads. Here the sample spans under 100,000 distinct CDR3 sequences, under 11% being singletons. Time point indicated: patch test 2, 6 weeks after DPC sensitization. Treatment described: therapeutic diphenylcyclopropenone sensitization with weekly scalp DPC. The source was whole blood, collected in connection with sensitization to the hapten diphenylcyclopropenone (DPC). These receptors were obtained from a woman aged 45-60 years with alopecia areata. Some clones in this sample may be carry-over from other donors' samples.

Here the CDR3 reads CASSPPGVNTGELFF. In DNA form, the CDR3 reads TGTGCCAGCAGCCCCCCCGGGGTAAACACCGGGGAGCTGTTTTTT. The J gene is TRBJ2-2, the V gene TRBV28, with D maybe TRBD2 (5 bases). Per germline, CDR1 MDHEN and CDR2 SYDVKM. This CDR3 is built from 15 residues. Between the trimmed V and J ends, which lost 6 bases and 2 bases, there was a span of 13 bases.

This clonotype was seen at least ten times. J is TRBJ2-1 and V is TRBV11-2, with TRBD1 identical over 7 bases. There are 12 residues in the CDR3. V was pared by 3 bases and J by 8 bases, with 1 base of the junction left unmatched. Germline assignment: CDR1 SGHAT and CDR2 FQNNGV. The CDR3 sequence is CASSLTGYEQFF. As DNA, the CDR3 is TGTGCCAGCAGCTTGACAGGGTATGAGCAGTTCTTC.

The gene calls are TRBV7-2 and TRBJ1-5; no definite D call. Germline CDR1 and CDR2: SGHTA and FQGNSA. Trimming left V 0 bases short and J 7 bases short, with 4 bases between. The CDR3 is 12 amino acids. DNA for the CDR3: TGTGCCAGCAGCTTAGCGGCACAGCCCCAGCATTTT. This sequence encodes CASSLAAQPQHF.

This chain connects TRBV20-1 to TRBJ2-5; maybe TRBD2 (5 bases). The CDR3 contains 15 residues. V was pared by 2 bases and J by 7 bases, with 20 bases between. Germline V gives CDR1 DFQATT, CDR2 SNEGSKA (reference sequence). The DNA of the CDR3 is TGCAGTGCTAGATGGAGCCCTAGCACGGTGGGGACCCAGTACTTC. Translated: CSARWSPSTVGTQYF.

This clonotype has just a few counts. The rearrangement joins TRBV7-9 to TRBJ2-5, with unresolved D. Per germline, CDR1 SEHNR and CDR2 FQNEAQ (reference sequence). This CDR3 has 12 amino acids. The V end was cut by 0 bases, the J end by 5 bases, with 4 bases between. The CDR3 loop reads CASSLAPETQYF. As DNA, the CDR3 is TGTGCCAGCAGCTTAGCCCCCGAGACCCAGTACTTC.

The chain couples TRBV9 to TRBJ1-5, with a weak D call TRBD1 (5 bases). Germline V lookup: CDR1 SGDLS, CDR2 YYNGEE. This CDR3 region has 15 residues. V lost 4 bases to trimming and J lost 4 bases, with 15 bases between them. The CDR3 region has the DNA TGTGCCAGCAGCTCCAGTCCAGGGAGGAATCAGCCCCAGCATTTT. It encodes CASSSSPGRNQPQHF.

This clonotype was counted only a few times. This rearrangement joins TRBV24-1 to TRBJ2-1, with D possibly being TRBD2 (5 bases). In germline, CDR1 is KGHDR, CDR2 SFDVKD. V shed 3 bases and J shed 7 bases, with 21 bases lying between them. The CDR3 covers 17 residues. The CDR3 nucleotides read TGTGCCACCAGTGATAATGGGCTAGCCGAACGTCGGAATGAGCAGTTCTTC. Protein: CATSDNGLAERRNEQFF.

In this sample, this clonotype turned up many times. The chain joins TRBV7-2 to TRBJ2-5; D is undetermined. Deletions cut 6 bases from V and 2 bases from J, with 19 bases between. The CDR3 is 16 residues long. Germline CDR1 SGHTA, CDR2 FQGNSA. The CDR3 is CASRHRSLVGQETQYF. In DNA, the CDR3 is TGTGCCAGCAGGCACCGAAGTCTAGTCGGGCAAGAGACCCAGTACTTC.

This clonotype has just one count. The chain links TRBV5-1 to TRBJ1-2; D ambiguous. This CDR3 region has 12 residues. The germline V gene encodes CDR1 SGHRS and CDR2 YFSETQ. V lost 4 bases and J lost 6, with 10 bases in between. The CDR3 here is CASSPEGNGYTF. The CDR3 nucleotides read TGCGCCAGCAGCCCGGAAGGGAATGGCTACACCTTC.

Ten or more counts support this clonotype. The rearrangement uses TRBV7-6 and TRBJ1-1; no definite D call. Germline V gene lookup returns CDR1 SGHVS and CDR2 FNYEAQ. Trimming removed 0 bases at V and 1 base at J, with 3 bases between. This CDR3 has 13 residues. The CDR3 bases are TGTGCCAGCAGCTTAGCCAGGAACACTGAAGCTTTCTTT. It yields the protein CASSLARNTEAFF. Full variable domain (outside the CDR3, taken from reference TRBV7-6 and TRBJ1-1): GAGVSQSPRYKVTKRGQDVALRCDPISGHVSLYWYRQALGQGPEFLTYFNYEAQQDKSGLPNDRFSAERPEGSISTLTIQRTEQRDSAMYRCASSLARNTEAFFGQGTRLTVV.

The CDR3 coding sequence is TGCAGTGCCGCAAAGGAGGCTAGCACAGATACGCAGTATTTT. As protein: CSAAKEASTDTQYF. This chain links TRBV20-1 with TRBJ2-3, with a possible D match to TRBD2 (5 bases). There are 14 residues in the CDR3. Germline V lookup: CDR1 DFQATT, CDR2 SNEGSKA (reference sequence). V gave up 6 bases and J gave up 0 bases, with 13 bases separating them.

About this clonotype: The junction shows a germline mismatch at one end, possibly a read error. The genes are TRBV30 and TRBJ1-5; 7 nucleotides agree with TRBD1. The CDR3 has 18 amino acids. Germline CDR1 is GTSNPN and CDR2 is SVGIG (reference sequence). This chain's CDR3 is CAWSVDTGDLYSNRPQHF. The CDR3 DNA follows: TGTGCCTGGAGTGTTGACACAGGGGATCTTTATAGCAATCGGCCCCAGCATTTT.

This clonotype appeared a few times. The rearrangement links TRBV9 to TRBJ2-3; 14 bases fit TRBD2. The trim removed 4 bases at V and 4 bases at J, leaving 8 bases unmatched. CDR3 length: 17 residues. Germline CDR1 and CDR2: SGDLS and YYNGEE. CDR3 amino acids: CASSPGTSGSTADTQYF. Here the CDR3 DNA reads TGTGCCAGCAGCCCGGGGACTAGCGGGAGTACGGCAGATACGCAGTATTTT.

The table lists this clonotype with many counts. The rearrangement links TRBV28 to TRBJ2-3; weak D call: TRBD2 (6 bases). The CDR3 contains 16 residues. The V gene's germline CDR1 is MDHEN and CDR2 SYDVKM. Between the trimmed V and J ends, which lost 7 bases and 2 bases, there was a span of 19 bases. The CDR3 reads CASIPGGIRVTDTQYF. DNA of the CDR3: TGTGCCAGCATCCCTGGCGGGATACGAGTCACAGATACGCAGTATTTT. Full variable domain (missing parts from reference TRBV28 and TRBJ2-3): DVKVTQSSRYLVKRTGEKVFLECVQDMDHENMFWYRQDPGLGLRLIYFSYDVKMKEKGDIPEGYSVSREKKERFSLILESASTNQTSMYLCASIPGGIRVTDTQYFGPGTRLTVL.

This clonotype was seen a few times. This chain joins TRBV28 and TRBJ2-7; D remains ambiguous. The ends were cut back, 2 bases at V and 10 bases at J, with 15 bases in the middle. This CDR3 spans 13 amino acids. Germline loops: CDR1 MDHEN, CDR2 SYDVKM. CDR3 sequence reads: CASSLRRTGEQYF. In DNA form, the CDR3 reads TGTGCCAGCAGTTTACGACGGACCGGAGAACAGTACTTC.

The V and J genes are TRBV12-3 or TRBV12-4 and TRBJ2-2, with 11 bases fitting TRBD2. V lost 6 bases, J lost 7 bases, and 7 bases stayed unmatched. The length of the CDR3 is 15 residues. This chain's CDR3 is CASSGSGRAFGELFF. CDR3 nucleotides: TGTGCCAGCAGCGGTAGCGGGAGGGCCTTCGGGGAGCTGTTTTTT.

This clonotype has ten or more counts. V usage is TRBV25-1 and J usage is TRBJ2-7; 10 bases agree with TRBD2. Germline V lookup: CDR1 MGHDK, CDR2 SYGVNS. V lost 5 bases and J lost 1; bases outside the gene matches: 5. This CDR3 spans 15 amino acids. CDR3 region: CASSYLAGVSYEQYF. CDR3 coding DNA: TGTGCCAGCAGTTACCTAGCGGGAGTGTCCTACGAGCAGTACTTC.

This clonotype was found a few times. V is TRBV18 and J is TRBJ1-6; no clear D. Germline V gives CDR1 KGHSH, CDR2 LQKENI. The germline V and J ends were trimmed by 6 bases and 3 bases, with 12 bases remaining between them. The CDR3 runs 15 residues. This chain's CDR3 is CASSPDRSYNSPLHF. The DNA for the CDR3 is TGTGCCAGCTCGCCGGACCGAAGCTATAATTCACCCCTCCACTTT.

This clonotype was counted ten times or more. The chain combines TRBV5-4 with TRBJ2-5; possibly TRBD2 for D (5 bases). CDR3 length: 14 amino acids. In germline, CDR1 is SGHNT, CDR2 YYREEE (reference sequence). Trimming took off 0 bases at V and 4 bases at J, with 10 bases between the two ends. In DNA form, the CDR3 reads TGTGCCAGCAGCTTGGATCGGGAAACAGAGACCCAGTACTTC. Its translation: CASSLDRETETQYF.

At least ten counts were recorded for this clonotype. The chain couples TRBV11-2 to TRBJ2-3; D gene ambiguous. The germline V gene encodes CDR1 SGHAT and CDR2 FQNNGV. This CDR3 region has 13 residues. The V gene lost 1 base and the J gene lost 11 bases, with 13 bases spanning the gap. Here the CDR3 reads CASSLAVTEKQYF. As DNA, the CDR3 is TGTGCCAGCAGCTTAGCGGTCACGGAAAAGCAGTATTTT.

The chain employs TRBV5-5 and TRBJ1-3; TRBD1 is a possible D gene (5 bases). V was pared by 7 bases and J by 1 base, with 12 bases between. The CDR3 length is 14 residues. CDR1 and CDR2 from the germline V gene are SGHKS and YYEKEE (reference sequence). The DNA for the CDR3 is TGTGCCAGCGCCACAGGAGTTTCTGGAAACACCATATATTTT. This translates into CASATGVSGNTIYF.

This clonotype was picked up a small number of times. This rearrangement joins TRBV29-1 to TRBJ2-1; 13 bases fit TRBD2. The V and J ends lost 1 base and 2 bases, in that order; junction bases with no gene match: 2. This CDR3 has 16 residues. Germline values: CDR1 SQVTM, CDR2 ANQGSEA. The CDR3 nucleotides are TGCAGCGTTGAAGGGACTAGCGGGAGTGCCTACAATGAGCAGTTCTTC. Encoded protein: CSVEGTSGSAYNEQFF.